The clone carrying this T cell receptor beta chain was detected only a few times. The antigen remains undetermined. The CDR3 loop spans 15 amino acids. With 3 bases removed from V and 3 bases from J, the gap between germline ends came to 12 bases. Patients who had autoimmune disease history or got systemic immunosuppression were left out. Blood draws occurred at baseline, cycle 4 day 1, and cycle 7 day 1. Assay: immunoSEQ multiplex PCR; the TCRdb copy retains only in-frame clones and omits some. The data hold about 75,000 clones, with roughly nine tenths observed a single time. The data stem from a study of OX40 agonist ivuxolimab in advanced cancers. Whole-study results and caveats: The authors also found low normalized T-cell clonal expansion in some nonresponders. Antigens targeted by the expanded peripheral T cells were not determined.

This sequence was found in an adult with an advanced solid tumor such as melanoma, head and neck, liver or kidney cancer. Sequences were derived from CD4+ or CD8+ T cells sorted from blood, sampled in a trial of the OX40 agonist ivuxolimab. The chain uses TRBV5-3 and TRBJ2-2; D not resolved. TRBV5-3 has ORF status, its function being uncertain. This CDR3 is CARSCPIDDTGELFF. In DNA form, the CDR3 reads TGTGCCAGAAGCTGCCCGATCGACGACACCGGGGAGCTGTTTTTT.